This T cell receptor beta chain was identified during a study of blood T cell repertoires in COVID-19 (dated by TCRdb to the early 2020s). Concerning the study at large: Collaborator samples came from the United States, Italy and Spain and covered acute and convalescent phases of COVID-19. The material from the prospective study consisted of cDNA or gDNA derived from T cells, B-cell-depleted T cells, or PBMCs. Nearly every sample came with metadata listing a de-identified subject ID, COVID-19 status, age in years and sex. A freely available public database, intended as a resource for researchers studying the immune response to SARS-CoV-2, is where the repertoires were released. Deeply sampled blood TCRbeta repertoires from subjects exposed to, actively infected with, or recovered from COVID-19 were included in the dataset. HLA class I and class II types, where available, came from metadata supplied by the sample provider rather than from assay-based typing. Samples came from the ongoing ImmuneRACE study (first 160 participants) plus 1,254 subjects from 6 global collaborators.

V lost 3 bases and J lost 1 base; the stretch between them is 5 bases long. Taken from the germline V gene (reference sequence), the CDR1 and CDR2 loops are LGHDT and YNNKEL. The CDR3, from cysteine to phenylalanine, totals 13 residues. Only the CDR3 region is kept as DNA, spanning 39 bases read in frame from base 1. Collaborating institutions collected whole blood in K2EDTA tubes following their own protocols. For TCRbeta analysis, collaborators shipped samples in one of three forms: frozen whole blood, isolated PBMCs, or DNA extracted from either of those sample types. TCRbeta CDR3 regions were amplified from genomic DNA using the immunoSEQ Assay, a bias-controlled multiplex PCR. Per the authors' processing: The number of nucleated cells in each sample was estimated by amplification of reference gene primers within the assay. To quantify the absolute abundance of each unique TCRbeta CDR3 rearrangement, sequence reads were collapsed and filtered. Productive Simpson clonality was computed per sample as the square root of Simpson's diversity index over productive rearrangements. TCRdb carries this immuneACCESS record with in-frame sequences only. Its versions omit some clonotypes, under half of them owing to an unresolved V gene in the studies checked, with the rest unexplained. D and trimming come from the DNA, and the V and J calls and clone size come from that table. In this sample the table shows over 85,000 clones, roughly 87% of which occur a single time. Jointly, the top ten make up around 4.5% of the sample.

Overall study results and their limits: Clinical and demographic metadata were provided uncurated, with the amount varying by source and participant.

Comments on this clone: The target of this receptor is not known. One base away there is no much larger clone; base qualities are not given.

Source material: peripheral blood. Rearrangement joined TRBV3-1 (or the pseudogene TRBV3-2) to TRBJ2-3, and possibly TRBD1, on 5 matching bases. This receptor was obtained from a man between 70 and 80 years old with acute or convalescent COVID-19. The CDR3 is CASSQTGTDTQYF. The sequence in DNA is TGTGCCAGCAGCCAGACAGGCACAGATACGCAGTATTTT.